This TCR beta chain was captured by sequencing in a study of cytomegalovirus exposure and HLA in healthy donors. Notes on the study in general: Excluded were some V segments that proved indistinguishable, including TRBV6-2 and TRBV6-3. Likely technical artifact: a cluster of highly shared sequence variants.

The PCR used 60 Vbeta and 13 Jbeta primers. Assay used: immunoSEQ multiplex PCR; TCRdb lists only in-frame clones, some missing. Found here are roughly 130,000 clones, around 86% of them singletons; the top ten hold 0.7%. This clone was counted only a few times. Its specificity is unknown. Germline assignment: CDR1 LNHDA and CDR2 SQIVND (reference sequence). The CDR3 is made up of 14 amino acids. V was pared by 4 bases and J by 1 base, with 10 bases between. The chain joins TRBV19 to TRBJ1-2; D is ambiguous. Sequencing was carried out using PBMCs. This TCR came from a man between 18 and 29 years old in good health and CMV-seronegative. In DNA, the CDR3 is TGTGCCAGTAGTACCTCTACGAATAACTATGGCTACACCTTC. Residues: CASSTSTNNYGYTF. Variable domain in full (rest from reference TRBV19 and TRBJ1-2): DGGITQSPKYLFRKEGQNVTLSCEQNLNHDAMYWYRQDPGQGLRLIYYSQIVNDFQKGDIAEGYSVSREKKESFPLTVTSAQKNPTAFYLCASSTSTNNYGYTFGSGTRLTVV.